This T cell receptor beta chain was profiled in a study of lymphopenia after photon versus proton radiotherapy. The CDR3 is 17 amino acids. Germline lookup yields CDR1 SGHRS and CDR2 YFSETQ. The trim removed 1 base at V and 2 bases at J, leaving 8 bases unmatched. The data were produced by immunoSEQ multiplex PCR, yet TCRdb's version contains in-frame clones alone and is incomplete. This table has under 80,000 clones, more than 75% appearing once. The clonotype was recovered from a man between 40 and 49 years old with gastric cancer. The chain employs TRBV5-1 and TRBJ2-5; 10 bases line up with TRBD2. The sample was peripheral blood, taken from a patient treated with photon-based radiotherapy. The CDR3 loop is CASSLMVAGGTQETQYF. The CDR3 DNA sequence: TGCGCCAGCAGCTTGATGGTAGCGGGGGGAACACAAGAGACCCAGTACTTC.